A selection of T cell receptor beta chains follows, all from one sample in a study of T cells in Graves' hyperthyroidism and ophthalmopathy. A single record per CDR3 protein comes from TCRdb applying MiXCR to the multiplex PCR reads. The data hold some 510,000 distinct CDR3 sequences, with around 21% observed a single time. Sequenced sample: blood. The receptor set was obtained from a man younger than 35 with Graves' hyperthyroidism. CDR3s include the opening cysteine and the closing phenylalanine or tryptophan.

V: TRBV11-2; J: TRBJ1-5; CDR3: CASSQEGGQLDQPQHF
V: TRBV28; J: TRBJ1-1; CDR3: CASSLPVLNTEAFF
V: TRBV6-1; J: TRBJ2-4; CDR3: CASSEVDRVSNIQYF
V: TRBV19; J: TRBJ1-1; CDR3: CASSIDPTLGMNTEAFF
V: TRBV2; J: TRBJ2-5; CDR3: CASSRRADFGKYF
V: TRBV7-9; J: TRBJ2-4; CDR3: CASSLAHGGLAKNIKYF
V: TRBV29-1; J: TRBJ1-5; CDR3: CSVSGITSDQPQHF
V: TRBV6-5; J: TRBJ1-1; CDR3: CASSYNMNTEAFF
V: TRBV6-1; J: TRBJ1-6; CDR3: CASSENPGTGGSPLHF
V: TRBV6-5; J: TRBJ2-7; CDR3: CASSYSGTPGNEQYF
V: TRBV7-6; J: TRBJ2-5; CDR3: CASSLQPYQETQYF
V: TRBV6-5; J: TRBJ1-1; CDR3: CASSYSWTGTTEAFF
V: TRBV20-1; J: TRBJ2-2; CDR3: CSARTYGGAIGELFF
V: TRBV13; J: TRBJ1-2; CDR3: CASSSRPPTGGYTF
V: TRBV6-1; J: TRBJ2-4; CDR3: CASYGTAKNIKYF
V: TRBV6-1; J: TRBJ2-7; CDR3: CASSEGTPAGGGYEQYF
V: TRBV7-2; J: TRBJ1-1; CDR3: CASSLATGNTEAFF
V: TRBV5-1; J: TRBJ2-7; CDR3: CASSLTLSRAYEQYF
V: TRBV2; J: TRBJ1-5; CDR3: CASRPQGNQPQHF
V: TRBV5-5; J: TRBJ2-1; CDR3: CASSFKGWTVSDEQFF
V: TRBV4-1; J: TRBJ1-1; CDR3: CASSQESGFGAFF
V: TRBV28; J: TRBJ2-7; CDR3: CAAGLAGTYEQYF